This T cell receptor beta chain was captured by sequencing in a study of T-cell memory formation after mild COVID-19. About the study: The study found TCR clusters largely donor specific. Study-wide points: While clones contracting from day 15 to 85 were balanced between CD4 and CD8, later expanders leaned CD4+.

The germline CDR1 and CDR2 sequences are SGHRS and YFSETQ. The V end was cut by 0 bases, the J end by 1 base, with 8 bases between. This CDR3 contains 15 residues. The table lists this clonotype with many counts. As yet, its antigen is unknown. TCRdb independently ran MiXCR on the 5' RACE reads; one entry per CDR3 protein. The profile shows approximately 300,000 distinct CDR3 sequences, about 15% of them singletons. The rearrangement links TRBV5-1 to TRBJ1-3; no firm D call. The TCR originated in a man younger than 30 who had mild COVID-19 (a few samples of this study predate the infection). Cell type and time point are not known. Sequenced: PBMCs or a T cell subset sorted from them (not recorded which). CDR3 sequence: CASSLDLSSGNTIYF. The CDR3 DNA sequence: TGCGCCAGCAGCTTGGATCTTTCTTCTGGAAACACCATATATTTT.